A single TCR beta chain is shown here with its context. The sample comes from a study of cytomegalovirus exposure and HLA in healthy donors. There are 15 residues in the CDR3. Germline-derived CDR1 and CDR2 are MNHEY and SVGAGI. The junction had 7 bases not matched to a gene; V was cut back by 5 bases and J by 0 bases. Use of 60 Vbeta and 13 Jbeta primers characterized the PCR. This table comes from immunoSEQ multiplex PCR, and its TCRdb copy is limited to in-frame clones, with some not included. The repertoire holds 100,000 to 140,000 clones, roughly 80% seen once, with 2% to 2.5% in the top ten. This clonotype was sampled from a man aged 25-45 years in good health and CMV-seronegative. Sequencing used PBMCs. The rearrangement links TRBV6-5 to TRBJ2-7, with 7 bases that match TRBD1. The CDR3 coding sequence is TGTGCCAGCAGTGGCCAAGGGACAGTCTCCTACGAGCAGTACTTC. Protein product: CASSGQGTVSYEQYF.